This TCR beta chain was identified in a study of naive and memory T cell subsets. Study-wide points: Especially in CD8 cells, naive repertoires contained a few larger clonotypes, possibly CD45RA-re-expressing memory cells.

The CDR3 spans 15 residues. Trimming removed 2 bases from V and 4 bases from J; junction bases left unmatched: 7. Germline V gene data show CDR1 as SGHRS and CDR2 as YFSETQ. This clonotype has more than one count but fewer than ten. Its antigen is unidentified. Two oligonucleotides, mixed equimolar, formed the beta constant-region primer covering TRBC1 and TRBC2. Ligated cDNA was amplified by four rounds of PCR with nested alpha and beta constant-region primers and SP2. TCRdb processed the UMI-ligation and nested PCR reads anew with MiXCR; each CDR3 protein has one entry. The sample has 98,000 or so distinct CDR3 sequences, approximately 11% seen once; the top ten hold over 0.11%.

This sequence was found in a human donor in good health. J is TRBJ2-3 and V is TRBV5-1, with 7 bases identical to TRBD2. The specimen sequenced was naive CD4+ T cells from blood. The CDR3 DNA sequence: TGCGCCAGCAGCTTTGGGAGGGCCGGAGCAGATACGCAGTATTTT. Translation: CASSFGRAGADTQYF. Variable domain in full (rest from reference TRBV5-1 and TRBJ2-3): KAGVTQTPRYLIKTRGQQVTLSCSPISGHRSVSWYQQTPGQGLQFLFEYFSETQRNKGNFPGRFSGRQFSNSRSEMNVSTLELGDSALYLCASSFGRAGADTQYFGPGTRLTVL.